Below are 26 T cell receptor beta chains sequenced from a single sample in a study of T cell repertoires in cytomegalovirus infection. Their recognized antigens are unknown. TCRdb ran MiXCR on the reads and lists one entry per CDR3 protein. The table records 8,000 or so distinct CDR3 sequences, around 47% of them present only once. Sequencing was done on a sample of PBMCs, sequenced either directly or after in vitro stimulation (not recorded which). The origin of the receptors is a human donor in good health (CMV status not recorded). Some clones in this sample may be carry-over from other donors' samples.

Turning to this clonotype: One end of the junction varies from germline; a read error may be responsible. The J gene is TRBJ1-5, the V gene TRBV12-3 or TRBV12-4; D gene uncertain. This CDR3 has 15 amino acids. This CDR3 is CARSSVRCSNQPQHF. The CDR3 DNA sequence: TGTGCCAGAAGTTCCGTGAGGTGTAGCAATCAGCCCCAGCATTTT.

The chain recombines TRBV19 with TRBJ1-2; D is ambiguous. Trimming took off 10 bases at V and 0 bases at J, with 12 bases between the two ends. The CDR3 covers 13 residues. The germline V gene encodes CDR1 LNHDA and CDR2 SQIVND (reference sequence). The DNA for the CDR3 is TGTGCCACGACATCGAGAGCTAACTATGGCTACACCTTC. Its protein is CATTSRANYGYTF. Based on the CDR3 plus reference TRBV19 and TRBJ1-2, the full variable domain is DGGITQSPKYLFRKEGQNVTLSCEQNLNHDAMYWYRQDPGQGLRLIYYSQIVNDFQKGDIAEGYSVSREKKESFPLTVTSAQKNPTAFYLCATTSRANYGYTFGSGTRLTVV.

The rearrangement links TRBV24-1 to TRBJ2-1; 7 bases map to TRBD1. J was trimmed by 2 bases and V by 7 bases; bases with no gene match: 7. The germline V gene encodes CDR1 KGHDR and CDR2 SFDVKD. The CDR3 is 15 amino acids. The DNA for the CDR3 is TGTGCCACCAGGGGGACAGTCTCCCCCTACAATGAGCAGTTCTTC. Translation: CATRGTVSPYNEQFF.

The V call is TRBV19, the J call TRBJ1-5; D is uncertain. Germline CDR1 reads LNHDA; CDR2 reads SQIVND (reference sequence). Trimming took 4 bases from V and 3 from J, leaving 10 bases between them. This CDR3 is 14 amino acids long. The CDR3, as DNA: TGTGCCAGTAGTAAATCGGGATACAATCAGCCCCAGCATTTT. Its translation: CASSKSGYNQPQHF.

This clonotype was found many times. V and J are TRBV24-1 and TRBJ2-2; possible D gene TRBD1, 5 bases. The V and J ends lost 8 bases and 1 base respectively, with 10 bases between them. The CDR3 contains 14 residues. Germline V gives CDR1 KGHDR, CDR2 SFDVKD. The CDR3 DNA sequence: TGTGCCACCACTCCAGGACAGAACACCGGGGAGCTGTTTTTT. Translating it yields CATTPGQNTGELFF.

The chain uses TRBV7-2 and TRBJ2-7, with no clear D. Germline CDR1 and CDR2: SGHTA and FQGNSA. The V end lost 5 bases, the J end lost 0 bases, and 11 bases lay between the germline ends. This CDR3 is built from 14 residues. CDR3 residues: CASSPNPGSYEQYF. The CDR3 DNA reads as TGTGCCAGCAGCCCCAATCCGGGCTCCTACGAGCAGTACTTC.

Comments on this clonotype: The conserved final phenylalanine or tryptophan is absent from the CDR3, which likely points to a read error. The DNA is omitted, as the CDR3 cannot be located on it reliably, and the CDR3 follows TCRdb's listing. The chain's CDR3 is CASSPRGSKQCTEASL. This chain uses TRBV12-3 or TRBV12-4 with TRBJ1-1; no check of the table's D call, TRBD1, against the DNA was made. The CDR3 is made up of 16 amino acids, end residues included.

This chain connects TRBV20-1 to TRBJ2-7; D is perhaps TRBD1 (6 bases). Trimming cost V 4 bases and J 3 bases, with 16 bases left between them. The CDR3 loop spans 14 amino acids. Germline CDR1 is DFQATT and CDR2 is SNEGSKA (reference sequence). The CDR3 protein is CSAKPLDSDYEQYF. The CDR3 region has the DNA TGCAGTGCTAAGCCTTTGGACAGCGACTACGAGCAGTACTTC.

This clonotype was recorded once. An end of the junction does not agree with germline; a read error may underlie this. The chain carries TRBV10-3 and TRBJ1-5; no clear D. The CDR3 length is 20 residues. CDR1 and CDR2 from the germline V gene are ENHRY and SYGVKD. CDR3 sequence: CAISESEMGSDETRNQPQNF. CDR3 in DNA: TGTGCCATCAGTGAGTCGGAAATGGGGAGTGACGAGACTCGCAATCAGCCCCAGAATTTT.

As regards this clonotype: Compared with germline, one end of the junction differs, possibly owing to a read error. The J gene is TRBJ1-1, the V gene TRBV9; D is unclear. CDR1 and CDR2 from the germline V gene are SGDLS and YYNGEE. CDR3 length equals 14 residues. The CDR3 loop is CAISVAAMNTEAFF. The CDR3 nucleotides read TGTGCCATCAGCGTAGCGGCAATGAACACTGAAGCTTTCTTT.

The sample holds a few counts of this clonotype. The junction does not match germline at one end; this may be a read error. The chain carries TRBV6-5 and TRBJ1-5, with TRBD1 identical over 8 bases. CDR3 length equals 15 residues. The germline V gene encodes CDR1 MNHEY and CDR2 SVGAGI. The CDR3 loop is CATVLRQGTNHPQHF. In DNA form, the CDR3 reads TGTGCCACAGTCCTACGACAGGGGACCAATCATCCCCAGCATTTT.

Turning to this clonotype: Because it lacks the conserved phenylalanine or tryptophan at the end, this CDR3 is likely a read error. The DNA is left out, because the CDR3 cannot be placed on it with certainty; the CDR3 is given as TCRdb lists it. V and J are TRBV19 and TRBJ1-5; the D call of TRBD1 is as the table states it, not checked on the DNA. The CDR3 is 19 amino acids in total, end residues counted. Germline CDR1 LNHDA, CDR2 SQIVND (reference sequence). The CDR3 is CASSSIYTGTGEDNQTPHL.

The rearrangement joins TRBV12-5 to TRBJ2-1, with D perhaps TRBD1 or TRBD2 (5 bases each). Deletions cut 3 bases from V and 2 bases from J, with 14 bases between. The germline V gene encodes CDR1 LGHNT and CDR2 FRNRAP. The CDR3 has 16 amino acids. The CDR3 DNA is TGTGCTAGTGGTTTCTCTGTAGGGGAGCCCTACAATGAGCAGTTCTTC. This translates into CASGFSVGEPYNEQFF.

V gene TRBV7-6 combines with J gene TRBJ1-1; D is perhaps TRBD1 (6 bases). Trimming shortened V by 1 base and J by 2 bases, and 11 bases separated the two germline ends. This CDR3 is built from 15 residues. The germline gives CDR1 SGHVS, CDR2 FNYEAQ. CDR3 sequence: CASSLGGAGNTEAFF. The CDR3 DNA sequence: TGTGCCAGCAGCTTAGGGGGGGCAGGAAACACTGAAGCTTTCTTT.

In its sample, this clonotype was seen a few times. This sequence joins TRBV6-6 and TRBJ1-1; TRBD1 aligns across 8 bases. The V gene end was trimmed by 6 bases and the J gene end by 1 base; junction bases not matched to a gene: 10. This CDR3 has 16 residues. The V gene's germline CDR1 is MNHNY and CDR2 SVGAGI (reference sequence). CDR3 nucleotide sequence: TGTGCCAGCAGGACCGGACAGGGAGGTTCGAACACTGAAGCTTTCTTT. This translates into CASRTGQGGSNTEAFF.

On this clonotype: This likely comes from a read error, as the CDR3 has no conserved phenylalanine or tryptophan at its end. Because the CDR3's place on the DNA is in doubt, the DNA is left out and the CDR3 is given as listed by TCRdb. The chain uses TRBV7-2 and TRBJ1-1. The germline V gene encodes CDR1 SGHTA and CDR2 FQGNSA. The CDR3 numbers 16 amino acids, ends counted. The CDR3 spells CASSLDSRCSNTESFC.

With respect to this clonotype: Because the CDR3 is missing its conserved closing phenylalanine or tryptophan, this is likely a read error. The DNA is omitted, as the CDR3 cannot be located on it reliably, and the CDR3 follows TCRdb's listing. V is TRBV19 and J is TRBJ1-5; the DNA was not used to check the table's D call, TRBD1. The CDR3 contains 19 residues when both ends are counted. Germline V gene data show CDR1 as LNHDA and CDR2 as SQIVND (reference sequence). The CDR3 sequence is CASSSIYTGTGEDNQSQHL.

Here the CDR3 reads CASSWDGRSGANVLTF. The CDR3 DNA reads TGTGCCAGCAGTTGGGACGGACGCTCTGGGGCCAACGTCCTGACTTTC. The V call is TRBV2, the J call TRBJ2-6; D tentatively reads TRBD1 or TRBD2 (5 bases each). This CDR3 is 16 amino acids long. Germline loops: CDR1 SNHLY, CDR2 FYNNEI. With 5 bases removed from V and 0 bases from J, the gap between germline ends came to 11 bases.

This clonotype came up many times. The V and J genes are TRBV28 and TRBJ1-3; D not certain. This CDR3 is 14 amino acids long. Trimming pared 3 bases from V and 0 bases from J, leaving 6 bases between. The germline V gene encodes CDR1 MDHEN and CDR2 SYDVKM. CDR3 sequence: CASSLAGSGNTIYF. The CDR3 DNA sequence: TGTGCCAGCAGTTTGGCAGGCTCTGGAAACACCATATATTTT.

This clonotype was recorded at least ten times. This chain links TRBV6-1 with TRBJ1-1; tentatively, D is TRBD1 (6 bases). The CDR3 is 21 residues long. Germline CDR1 and CDR2: MNHNS and SASEGT. The V end was cut by 7 bases, the J end by 0 bases, with 33 bases between. CDR3 sequence: CASTPGTPTRRLLTVNTEAFF. CDR3 in DNA: TGTGCCAGCACTCCGGGGACACCTACTCGGCGCTTACTAACGGTGAACACTGAAGCTTTCTTT.

As for this clonotype: Because it lacks the conserved phenylalanine or tryptophan at the end, this CDR3 is likely a read error. This chain joins TRBV19 and TRBJ2-1, with D tentatively TRBD2 (6 bases). This CDR3 region has 11 residues. Germline CDR1 and CDR2: LNHDA and SQIVND (reference sequence). The ends were cut back, 8 bases at V and 7 bases at J, with 9 bases in the middle. The CDR3 DNA reads as TGTGCCAGTGGTCGGGAGAATGAGCAGTTCTTA. This gives the protein CASGRENEQFL.

The chain carries TRBV28 and TRBJ1-6; D is undetermined. Trimming stripped 5 bases from V and 8 bases from J, with 10 bases between. The CDR3 is 13 amino acids. Germline V gene data show CDR1 as MDHEN and CDR2 as SYDVKM. CDR3 amino acids: CASSPSHHSPLHF. The CDR3, as DNA: TGTGCCAGCAGTCCGTCACACCATTCACCCCTCCACTTT. Complete variable domain (other parts from reference TRBV28 and TRBJ1-6): DVKVTQSSRYLVKRTGEKVFLECVQDMDHENMFWYRQDPGLGLRLIYFSYDVKMKEKGDIPEGYSVSREKKERFSLILESASTNQTSMYLCASSPSHHSPLHFGNGTRLTVT.

This clonotype appeared once. V is TRBV11-3 and J is TRBJ1-2; 7 bases align to TRBD1. Trimming took 0 bases from V and 4 from J; bases not matched to a gene: 8. The germline V gene encodes CDR1 SGHNT and CDR2 YENEEA. The CDR3 length is 16 residues. CDR3 sequence: CASSLEGRQGVYGYTF. The DNA of the CDR3 is TGTGCCAGCAGCTTAGAAGGAAGGCAGGGGGTCTATGGCTACACCTTC. Combining the CDR3 with reference TRBV11-3 and TRBJ1-2 gives the whole variable domain EAGVVQSPRYKIIEKKQPVAFWCNPISGHNTLYWYLQNLGQGPELLIRYENEEAVDDSQLPKDRFSAERLKGVDSTLKIQPAELGDSAVYLCASSLEGRQGVYGYTFGSGTRLTVV.

The chain employs TRBV6-1 and TRBJ1-1, with TRBD1 as a possible D gene (5 bases). The germline gives CDR1 MNHNS, CDR2 SASEGT. V dropped 4 bases and J dropped 2 bases, with 17 bases sitting between them. The CDR3 loop spans 16 amino acids. CDR3 sequence (DNA): TGTGCCAGCAGTGGTGTCCCCCTTGGGGGAAACACTGAAGCTTTCTTT. It encodes CASSGVPLGGNTEAFF.

This clonotype has just one count. The CDR3 does not end in the conserved phenylalanine or tryptophan, so this is likely a read error. V is TRBV4-2 and J is TRBJ2-7, with a weak D call TRBD1 (6 bases). CDR3 length: 15 amino acids. The V gene's germline CDR1 is LGHNA and CDR2 YNFKEQ. CDR3 amino acids: CASRQDRTDSYAQYC. In DNA form, the CDR3 reads TGTGCCAGCCGCCAAGATCGGACAGACTCTTACGCGCAGTACTGC.

This clonotype was seen only a few times. This chain connects TRBV12-3 or TRBV12-4 to TRBJ2-3; 9 bases align to TRBD2. V was clipped by 6 bases and J by 1 base; unmatched bases: 23. This CDR3 spans 21 amino acids. This CDR3 is CASSPHFERNSGGPGTDTQYF. The CDR3 region has the DNA TGTGCCAGCAGCCCCCACTTTGAAAGGAATAGCGGGGGCCCAGGCACAGATACGCAGTATTTT.